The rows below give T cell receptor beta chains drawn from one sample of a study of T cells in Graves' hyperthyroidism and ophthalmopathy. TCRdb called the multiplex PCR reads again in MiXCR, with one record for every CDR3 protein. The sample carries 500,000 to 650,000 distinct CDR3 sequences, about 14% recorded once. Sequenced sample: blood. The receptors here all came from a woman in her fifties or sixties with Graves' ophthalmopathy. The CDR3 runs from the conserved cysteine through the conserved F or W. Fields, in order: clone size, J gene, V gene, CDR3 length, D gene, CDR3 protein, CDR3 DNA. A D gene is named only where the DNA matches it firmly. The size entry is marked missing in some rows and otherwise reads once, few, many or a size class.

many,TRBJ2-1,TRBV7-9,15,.,CASSPGREAYNEQFF,TGTGCCAGCAGCCCCGGGCGGGAAGCTTACAATGAGCAGTTCTTC
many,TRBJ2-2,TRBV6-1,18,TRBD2,CASSEKGGLAGRTGELFF,TGTGCCAGCAGTGAAAAGGGGGGACTAGCGGGACGAACCGGGGAGCTGTTTTTT
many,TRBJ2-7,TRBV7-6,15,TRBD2,CASSPISSGSYEQYF,TGTGCCAGCAGCCCGATCTCTAGCGGATCCTACGAGCAGTACTTC
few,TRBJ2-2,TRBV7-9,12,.,CASSNTGPQLFF,TGTGCCAGCAGCAATACCGGCCCCCAGCTGTTTTTT
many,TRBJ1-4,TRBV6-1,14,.,CASSLDSSNEKLFF,TGTGCCAGCAGTTTAGACAGTTCTAATGAAAAACTGTTTTTT
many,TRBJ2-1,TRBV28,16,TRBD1,CASREGGTGGYNEQFF,TGTGCCAGCAGAGAGGGGGGGACAGGGGGCTACAATGAGCAGTTCTTC
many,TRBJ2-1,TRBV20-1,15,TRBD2,CSARQRESGTDEQFF,TGCAGTGCTAGACAGCGGGAGTCGGGGACGGATGAGCAGTTCTTC
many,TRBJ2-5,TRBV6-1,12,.,CASSVKRETQYF,TGTGCCAGCAGTGTGAAGCGGGAGACCCAGTACTTC
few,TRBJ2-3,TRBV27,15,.,CASRPIPLLTDTQYF,TGTGCCAGCAGACCGATTCCTCTCCTCACAGATACGCAGTATTTT
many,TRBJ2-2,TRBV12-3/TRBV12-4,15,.,CASSYGDSVFVELFF,TGTGCCAGCAGTTACGGGGATTCTGTTTTTGTGGAGCTGTTTTTT
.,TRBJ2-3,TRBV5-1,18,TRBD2,CASSTSAAGGPSTDTQYF,TGTGCCAGCAGCACTTCAGCAGCGGGAGGGCCGAGCACAGATACGCAGTATTTT
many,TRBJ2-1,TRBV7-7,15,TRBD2,CASSTGLAGVNEQFF,TGTGCTAGCAGTACCGGACTAGCGGGAGTCAATGAGCAGTTCTTC
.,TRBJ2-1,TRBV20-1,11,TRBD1,CSAPDRVEQFF,TGCAGTGCTCCCGACAGGGTTGAGCAGTTCTTC
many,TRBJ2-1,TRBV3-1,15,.,CASSLRLSSYNEQFF,TGTGCCAGCAGCCTTCGACTTAGCTCCTACAATGAGCAGTTCTTC
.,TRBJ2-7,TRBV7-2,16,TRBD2,CASSFQLAGGFYEQYF,TGTGCCAGCAGCTTTCAACTAGCGGGAGGGTTCTACGAGCAGTACTTC
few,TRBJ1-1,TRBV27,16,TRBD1,CASSPSPGGLNTEAFF,TGTGCCAGCAGTCCATCACCAGGGGGCCTGAACACTGAAGCTTTCTTT
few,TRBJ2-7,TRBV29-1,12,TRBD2,CSVETSSYEQYF,TGCAGCGTTGAGACTAGCAGTTACGAGCAGTACTTC
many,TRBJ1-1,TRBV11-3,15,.,CASSSKTGPGTEAFF,TGTGCCAGCAGCTCGAAGACAGGCCCGGGAACTGAAGCTTTCTTT
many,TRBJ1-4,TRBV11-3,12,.,CASSFGGEKLFF,TGTGCCAGCAGCTTTGGCGGTGAAAAACTGTTTTTT
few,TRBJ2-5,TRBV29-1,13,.,CSVEWESYGTQYF,TGCAGCGTTGAATGGGAGAGTTACGGGACCCAGTACTTC
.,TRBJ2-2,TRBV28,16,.,CASRLGGTSSTGELFF,TGTGCCAGCAGGCTAGGCGGGACATCAAGTACCGGGGAGCTGTTTTTT
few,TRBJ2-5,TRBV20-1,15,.,CSAGKGSPSQETQYF,TGCAGTGCCGGGAAGGGGAGCCCAAGCCAAGAGACCCAGTACTTC
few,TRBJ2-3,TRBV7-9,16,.,CASSPKGGRITDTQYF,TGTGCCAGCAGCCCCAAAGGGGGGAGAATCACAGATACGCAGTATTTT
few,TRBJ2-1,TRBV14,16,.,CASSQVNRDVVNEQFF,TGTGCCAGCAGCCAAGTAAATAGGGATGTGGTGAATGAGCAGTTCTTC
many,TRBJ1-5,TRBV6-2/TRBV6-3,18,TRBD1,CASSRRDRLSPSNQPQHF,TGTGCCAGCAGTCGGCGGGACAGGTTATCTCCGAGCAATCAGCCCCAGCATTTT
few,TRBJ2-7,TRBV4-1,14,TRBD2,CASSQELADYEQYF,TGCGCCAGCAGCCAAGAGCTAGCGGACTACGAGCAGTACTTC